The 11 T cell receptor beta chains below were found in one sample sequenced in a study of T-cell memory formation after mild COVID-19 (dated by TCRdb to the early 2020s). The library was prepared using 5' RACE. Reads for this sample came from an Illumina NovaSeq 6000. Clones were called with MiXCR by TCRdb after fastp trimmed the public reads at Q25, and only in-frame beta chains were retained. When rows share a CDR3 protein, they turn into one entry using the most common DNA and genes. The sample profile shows about 260,000 distinct CDR3 sequences; 15% to 20% of them were found once. The ten largest clones capture 20% to 25% of the sample. Material: PBMCs or a T cell subset sorted from them (not recorded which). These receptors were collected from a man between 18 and 35 years old who had mild COVID-19 (a few samples of this study predate the infection). The sample titles of this study are shuffled in the database, so cell type and time point are left out; the donor was told from shared clones.

A few counts support this clonotype. The CDR3 spells CASSGGRPRKAFF. In DNA, the CDR3 is TGTGCCAGCAGTGGGGGAAGACCGAGGAAAGCTTTCTTT. The rearrangement joins TRBV21-1 to TRBJ1-1; the table assigns TRBD1, which was not confirmed against the DNA. TRBV21-1 is a recognized pseudogene. There are 13 residues in the CDR3.

This clonotype appeared many times. The CDR3 DNA reads as TGTGCCAGCAGCCCCCGGTGGGACAATGAGCAGTTCTTC. Translated: CASSPRWDNEQFF. V gene TRBV7-2 combines with J gene TRBJ2-1; D is unclear. Germline-derived CDR1 and CDR2 are SGHTA and FQGNSA. Between the trimmed V and J ends, which lost 5 bases and 5 bases, there was a span of 10 bases. The CDR3 loop spans 13 amino acids.

A few counts support this clonotype. This chain joins TRBV4-2 and TRBJ2-1; 8 nucleotides agree with TRBD1. The ends lost 4 bases at V and 0 bases at J; junction bases unmatched: 11. The CDR3 contains 18 residues. Germline CDR1 and CDR2: LGHNA and YNFKEQ. In nucleotides, the CDR3 is TGTGCCAGCAGCCTTACCCGGACAGGGATGAGCTCCTACAATGAGCAGTTCTTC. It yields the protein CASSLTRTGMSSYNEQFF.

The chain uses TRBV12-3 or TRBV12-4 and TRBJ2-3, with 8 bases matching TRBD1. The V and J ends lost 3 bases and 2 bases, in that order; junction bases with no gene match: 4. The CDR3 extends over 15 amino acids. CDR3 protein: CASSFLDRATDTQYF. In DNA form, the CDR3 reads TGTGCCAGCAGTTTCCTGGACAGGGCCACAGATACGCAGTATTTT.

This clonotype was counted a few times. The genes are TRBV29-1 and TRBJ1-2; no reliable D call. Germline CDR1 SQVTM, CDR2 ANQGSEA. CDR3 length: 14 amino acids. V was shortened by 1 base and J by 2 bases, with 11 bases between the two germline ends. Here the CDR3 reads CSVEARHLNYGYTF. CDR3 nucleotide sequence: TGCAGCGTTGAAGCCCGACACCTAAACTATGGCTACACCTTC. Drawing the rest from reference TRBV29-1 and TRBJ1-2, the complete variable domain is SAVISQKPSRDICQRGTSLTIQCQVDSQVTMMFWYRQQPGQSLTLIATANQGSEATYESGFVIDKFPISRPNLTFSTLTVSNMSPEDSSIYLCSVEARHLNYGYTFGSGTRLTVV.

The chain links TRBV2 to TRBJ1-6; no clear D. The CDR3 extends over 15 amino acids. In germline, CDR1 is SNHLY, CDR2 FYNNEI. The ends were cut back, 8 bases at V and 4 bases at J, with 15 bases in the middle. CDR3 nucleotide sequence: TGTGCCAGCTCTACCCGGACTTTATATAATTCACCCCTCCACTTT. Translating it yields CASSTRTLYNSPLHF.

The genes are TRBV6-1 and TRBJ1-1; possible D gene TRBD1, 6 bases. CDR3 length equals 14 residues. The ends were cut back, 5 bases at V and 5 bases at J, with 15 bases in the middle. Looked up from germline, CDR1 is MNHNS and CDR2 is SASEGT. The CDR3 is CASSNTGMGTEAFF. The CDR3, as DNA: TGTGCCAGCAGTAACACAGGGATGGGAACTGAAGCTTTCTTT.

There are a few counts of this clonotype. The chain links TRBV4-1 to TRBJ1-6; the match to TRBD1 covers 7 bases. Per germline, CDR1 MGHRA and CDR2 YSYEKL. The CDR3 is made up of 15 amino acids. The ends lost 1 base at V and 6 bases at J; junction bases unmatched: 3. The CDR3: CASSQVDRVNSPLHF. DNA for the CDR3: TGCGCCAGCAGCCAAGTTGACAGGGTTAATTCACCCCTCCACTTT.

The table lists this clonotype with a few counts. The chain couples TRBV12-3 or TRBV12-4 to TRBJ2-2; D gene uncertain. V was pared by 5 bases and J by 6 bases, with 13 bases between. This CDR3 has 14 amino acids. CDR3 in DNA: TGTGCCAGCAGTATCCGGGTAATAGCCGGGGAGCTGTTTTTT. Its translation: CASSIRVIAGELFF.

The J gene is TRBJ2-4, the V gene TRBV10-3; perhaps TRBD1 as D (5 bases). Deletions cut 5 bases from V and 9 bases from J, with 11 bases between. Germline lookup yields CDR1 ENHRY and CDR2 SYGVKD. This CDR3 contains 12 residues. The CDR3 bases are TGTGCCATCAGTACACTTAGGGGCATTCAGTACTTC. It yields the protein CAISTLRGIQYF.

The CDR3 DNA reads as TGTGCCAGCAGTTGGGTTGGAAACACCATATATTTT. Its translation: CASSWVGNTIYF. V usage is TRBV12-3 or TRBV12-4 and J usage is TRBJ1-3; D unresolved. V gave up 4 bases and J gave up 3 bases, with 4 bases separating them. CDR3 length: 12 residues.